Below are 3 T cell receptor beta chains sequenced from a single sample in a study of T cells in localized non-small cell lung cancer. The assay was immunoSEQ multiplex PCR, and TCRdb's table has in-frame clones only and misses some. The table has around 41,000 clones, about 85% seen once. Sequenced material: peripheral blood, taken before any cancer treatment. The source is a woman aged 18 to 50 with stage III lung adenocarcinoma.

V usage is TRBV11-2 and J usage is TRBJ2-3; D unresolved. The germline V gene encodes CDR1 SGHAT and CDR2 FQNNGV. V shed 5 bases and J shed 3 bases, with 15 bases lying between them. There are 15 residues in the CDR3. The CDR3 protein is CASSVLASGTDTQYF. The CDR3 DNA is TGTGCCAGCAGCGTGCTCGCGTCCGGGACAGATACGCAGTATTTT.

The V gene is TRBV27, the J gene TRBJ2-1; D remains ambiguous. Germline loops: CDR1 MNHEY, CDR2 SMNVEV (reference sequence). The CDR3 is 15 residues long. With 0 bases removed from V and 5 bases from J, the gap between germline ends came to 11 bases. The CDR3 DNA sequence: TGTGCCAGCAGTTTATCGGTTGTTGGGAACAATGAGCAGTTCTTC. This codes for CASSLSVVGNNEQFF.

The V call is TRBV11-2, the J call TRBJ2-7; the D is unclear. This CDR3 region has 14 residues. The germline V and J ends were trimmed by 5 bases and 2 bases, with 13 bases remaining between them. The germline CDR1 and CDR2 sequences are SGHAT and FQNNGV. The CDR3 loop is CASSPRRGPYEQYF. The CDR3 DNA is TGTGCCAGCAGCCCCCGGCGCGGCCCCTACGAGCAGTACTTC.